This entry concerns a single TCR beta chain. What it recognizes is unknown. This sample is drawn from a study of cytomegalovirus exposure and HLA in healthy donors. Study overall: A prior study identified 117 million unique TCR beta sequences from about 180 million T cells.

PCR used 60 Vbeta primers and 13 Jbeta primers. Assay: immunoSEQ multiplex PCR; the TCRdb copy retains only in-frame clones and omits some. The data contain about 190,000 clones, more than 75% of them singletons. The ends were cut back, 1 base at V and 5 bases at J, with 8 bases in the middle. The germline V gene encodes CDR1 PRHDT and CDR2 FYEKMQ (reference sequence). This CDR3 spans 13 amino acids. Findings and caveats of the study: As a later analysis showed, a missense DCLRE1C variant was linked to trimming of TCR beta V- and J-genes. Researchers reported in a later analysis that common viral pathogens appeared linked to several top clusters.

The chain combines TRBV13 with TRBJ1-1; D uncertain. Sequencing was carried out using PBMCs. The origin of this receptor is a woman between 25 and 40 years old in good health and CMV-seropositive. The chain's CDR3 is CASSLEGGTEAFF. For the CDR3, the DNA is TGTGCCAGCAGCTTAGAAGGCGGGACTGAAGCTTTCTTT. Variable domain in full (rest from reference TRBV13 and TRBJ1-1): AAGVIQSPRHLIKEKRETATLKCYPIPRHDTVYWYQQGPGQDPQFLISFYEKMQSDKGSIPDRFSAQQFSDYHSELNMSSLELGDSALYFCASSLEGGTEAFFGQGTRLTVV.